This T cell receptor beta chain was obtained from a study of blood T cell repertoires in COVID-19. Study background: Material from acute and convalescent COVID-19 was sourced from the United States, Italy and Spain. Sources were T cells, B-cell-depleted T cells, or PBMCs; the material itself was cDNA or gDNA.

V lost 0 bases and J lost 2, with 13 bases in between. The CDR3 is 16 amino acids. Germline CDR1 and CDR2: LGHNA and YSLEER. Participants spanned ages about 18 to 100 years and resided in 20 to 30 US areas. Self-reported history from a screening survey and questionnaire set each donor's cohort. Libraries were prepared by immunoSEQ multiplex PCR; TCRdb keeps only in-frame clonotypes and omits some of them. The sample holds approximately 400,000 clones, 75% to 90% seen once. This receptor was obtained from a woman between 50 and 59 years old who had recovered from COVID-19. This chain links TRBV4-3 with TRBJ1-2; perhaps TRBD1 as D (6 bases). The sample comprised PBMCs or T cells enriched from blood (not recorded which). Written as DNA, the CDR3 is TGCGCCAGCAGCCAAGAACCAGGGGCAAAGAACTATGGCTACACCTTC. Amino acids: CASSQEPGAKNYGYTF.